These 9 T cell receptor beta chains share one sample of origin, sequenced in a study of beta chain features in type 1 diabetes. Expressed TCRB transcripts got sequenced, as all isolated RNA was reverse transcribed. Using immunoSEQ multiplex PCR, the repertoire was profiled, and TCRdb retains in-frame clones only, with some absent. The table includes fewer than 650,000 clones, 15% detected once. Sequenced sample: naive CD4+ T cells from blood. The receptors originated from a man younger than 35 in good health.

The V call is TRBV5-4, the J call TRBJ2-5; tentative D call: TRBD2 (5 bases). Per germline, CDR1 SGHNT and CDR2 YYREEE (reference sequence). The CDR3 totals 14 residues. The germline V and J ends were trimmed by 0 bases and 4 bases, with 10 bases remaining between them. The chain's CDR3 is CASSLEAGGETQYF. The CDR3 coding sequence is TGTGCCAGCAGCTTGGAGGCGGGTGGAGAGACCCAGTACTTC.

With regard to this clone: Within the sample, other DNA sequences also encode this same CDR3. The rearrangement links TRBV28 to TRBJ2-3; D is undetermined. CDR3 length: 13 amino acids. The V end was cut by 2 bases, the J end by 2 bases, with 5 bases between. The germline V gene encodes CDR1 MDHEN and CDR2 SYDVKM. CDR3 nucleotides: TGTGCCAGCAGTTTACGTTCCACAGATACGCAGTATTTT. Translation: CASSLRSTDTQYF.

This clone was seen only a few times. The rearrangement links TRBV7-9 to TRBJ2-3, with a tentative D call TRBD2 (5 bases). Germline V gene sequence: CDR1 SEHNR, CDR2 FQNEAQ (reference sequence). The ends were cut back, 3 bases at V and 7 bases at J, with 20 bases in the middle. The CDR3 spans 16 residues. The chain's CDR3 is CASSLMWESSLHTQYF. CDR3 DNA sequence: TGTGCCAGCAGCTTGATGTGGGAGTCCTCCCTACATACGCAGTATTTT.

Notes on this clone: The same CDR3 also results from other DNA sequences found in this sample. The chain carries TRBV28 and TRBJ1-2; 9 bases agree with TRBD1. J was trimmed by 4 bases and V by 6 bases; bases with no gene match: 6. Germline V gene sequence: CDR1 MDHEN, CDR2 SYDVKM. This CDR3 has 14 amino acids. CDR3 coding DNA: TGTGCCAGCAGGGAACAGGGGGCGTCCTATGGCTACACCTTC. Translation: CASREQGASYGYTF.

This clone was detected ten times or more. Compared with germline, one end of the junction differs, possibly owing to a read error. V and J are TRBV7-2 and TRBJ2-1, with 10 bases fitting TRBD2. The CDR3 spans 16 residues. Germline CDR1 is SGHTA and CDR2 is FQGNSA. The CDR3 DNA is TGTGCCAGCAGATTAGCGGGGGGCCCGACCTACAATGAGCAGTTCTTC. Translating gives CASRLAGGPTYNEQFF.

A few counts support this clone. The rearrangement joins TRBV4-2 to TRBJ2-5; D is possibly TRBD1 (5 bases). CDR3 length: 16 amino acids. Trimming left V 0 bases short and J 7 bases short, with 18 bases between. CDR1 LGHNA and CDR2 YNFKEQ come from the germline V gene. The CDR3 loop is CASSQDPAGFVGTQYF. The CDR3 nucleotides are TGTGCCAGCAGCCAAGATCCGGCAGGGTTCGTGGGGACCCAGTACTTC.

The rearrangement uses TRBV5-4 and TRBJ2-7, with TRBD1 as a possible D gene (5 bases). CDR3 length equals 13 residues. Germline lookup yields CDR1 SGHNT and CDR2 YYREEE (reference sequence). V was shortened by 0 bases and J by 3 bases, with 7 bases between the two germline ends. The CDR3 nucleotides are TGTGCCAGCAGCTTGGTAGGGGTCTACGAGCAGTACTTC. Translation: CASSLVGVYEQYF. The full variable domain, with the rest looked up from reference TRBV5-4 and TRBJ2-7, is ETGVTQSPTHLIKTRGQQVTLRCSSQSGHNTVSWYQQALGQGPQFIFQYYREEENGRGNFPPRFSGLQFPNYSSELNVNALELDDSALYLCASSLVGVYEQYFGPGTRLTVT.

This clone was seen only a few times. The CDR3 region has the DNA TGTGCCAGCAGTGGACCGGGTTTCAACACTGAAGCTTTCTTT. Its protein product is CASSGPGFNTEAFF. The J gene is TRBJ1-1, the V gene TRBV25-1; D is uncertain. CDR3 length: 14 residues. V dropped 4 bases and J dropped 2 bases, with 11 bases sitting between them. Per the germline V gene, CDR1 is MGHDK and CDR2 is SYGVNS.

In this sample, this clone turned up a few times. The rearrangement links TRBV5-1 to TRBJ2-5; D not certain. With 1 base removed from V and 5 bases from J, the gap between germline ends came to 12 bases. Germline V gives CDR1 SGHRS, CDR2 YFSETQ. The CDR3 is 14 residues long. The CDR3 sequence is CASSLLAATETQYF. CDR3 coding DNA: TGCGCCAGCAGCTTGTTGGCAGCGACGGAGACCCAGTACTTC.